This T cell receptor beta chain is from a study of blood T cell repertoires in COVID-19. Profiled with immunoSEQ multiplex PCR; TCRdb holds only in-frame clones, not every one. The top ten clones hold roughly 2.8% of a sample with 200,000 or so clones, 88% of them seen once. The V end lost 3 bases, the J end lost 0 bases, and 13 bases lay between the germline ends. Germline-derived CDR1 and CDR2 are SGDLS and YYNGEE. The CDR3 is made up of 16 amino acids. Clinical histories supplied by participants themselves formed the basis of cohort assignment. The sequence derives from a woman in her twenties or thirties who had recovered from COVID-19. Sequencing used PBMCs or T cells enriched from blood (not recorded which). The gene calls are TRBV9 and TRBJ2-1; D perhaps matches TRBD1 (6 bases). The CDR3 DNA sequence: TGTGCCAGCAGCGACAGGGAAACGAGCTCCTACAATGAGCAGTTCTTC. This gives the protein CASSDRETSSYNEQFF.